This T cell receptor beta chain stems from a study of control samples from healthy donors and cancer patients. This clone was seen just once. Generated by immunoSEQ multiplex PCR, the TCRdb table keeps only in-frame clones and is missing some. The table shows 120,000 or so clones, with 80% to 90% occurring only once. Material: blood. This clonotype originated in a man aged 35-49 years in good health.

The CDR3 region has the DNA TGTGCCAGCAGTCTAAACCGCAACCCAGGAGAGCAGTACTTC. It yields the protein CASSLNRNPGEQYF. The V gene is TRBV25-1, the J gene TRBJ2-7; D ambiguous. Deletions cut 5 bases from V and 7 bases from J, with 18 bases between. Germline CDR1 is MGHDK and CDR2 is SYGVNS. The CDR3 has 14 amino acids.